Each of the 9 T cell receptor beta chains below was sequenced from the same sample in a study of blood T cell repertoires in COVID-19. Some clones are missing from TCRdb's copy, which holds only in-frame ones; the method was immunoSEQ multiplex PCR. The sample carries approximately 180,000 clones, more than 75% recorded once. The sample was peripheral blood. These receptors all stem from a woman in her 70s with acute or convalescent COVID-19.

A few counts support this clone. The rearrangement links TRBV29-1 to TRBJ1-1; no definite D call. The CDR3 loop spans 11 amino acids. Germline CDR1 reads SQVTM; CDR2 reads ANQGSEA. Trimming pared 7 bases from V and 6 bases from J, leaving 12 bases between. CDR3 nucleotide sequence: TGCAGCGGCAAAGTGAGATCTGAAGCTTTCTTT. Its protein is CSGKVRSEAFF.

V usage is TRBV7-8 and J usage is TRBJ1-2; D not resolved. Looked up from germline, CDR1 is SGHVS and CDR2 is FQNEAQ. Trimming took off 0 bases at V and 7 bases at J, with 6 bases between the two ends. The CDR3 runs to 12 residues. The CDR3 coding sequence is TGTGCCAGCAGCTTAGCCGCAGGTGGCTACACCTTC. It codes for CASSLAAGGYTF. Using reference TRBV7-8 and TRBJ1-2 for the parts outside the CDR3, the full variable domain is GAGVSQSPRYKVAKRGQDVALRCDPISGHVSLFWYQQALGQGPEFLTYFQNEAQLDKSGLPSDRFFAERPEGSVSTLKIQRTQQEDSAVYLCASSLAAGGYTFGSGTRLTVV.

This clone appeared a single time. The chain uses TRBV27 and TRBJ2-7; 13 bases map to TRBD2. The germline V gene has CDR1 MNHEY and CDR2 SMNVEV (reference sequence). V dropped 4 bases and J dropped 13; count of bases not matched to a gene: 13. The CDR3 sequence is 15 residues long. CDR3 amino acids: CASSSRLAGGLWEYF. The CDR3 coding sequence is TGTGCCAGCAGTTCCCGACTAGCGGGAGGCTTGTGGGAATACTTC.

The rearrangement uses TRBV28 and TRBJ2-5; 10 nucleotides agree with TRBD2. Germline assignment: CDR1 MDHEN and CDR2 SYDVKM. The V and J ends lost 2 bases and 4 bases, in that order; junction bases with no gene match: 7. This CDR3 has 16 amino acids. CDR3 loop: CASSLPLAGAGETQYF. The DNA for the CDR3 is TGTGCCAGCAGTTTACCTCTAGCGGGAGCTGGAGAGACCCAGTACTTC.

As for this clone: Germline and junction disagree at one end, which may indicate a read error. The rearrangement uses TRBV27 and TRBJ2-3; 7 bases line up with TRBD2. The CDR3 is 12 amino acids. In germline, CDR1 is MNHEY, CDR2 SMNVEV (reference sequence). The CDR3 sequence: CASSLSLTSLHF. The CDR3 region has the DNA TGTGCCAGCAGTTTATCCCTGACTAGCCTGCATTTT.

This clone was counted a single time. The CDR3 DNA reads as TGTGCCAGCAGTTTTAGTGGTACGCAGTATTTT. It specifies CASSFSGTQYF. V usage is TRBV12-3 or TRBV12-4 and J usage is TRBJ2-3, with no clear D. Trimming shortened V by 3 bases and J by 8 bases, and 6 bases separated the two germline ends. This CDR3 has 11 residues.

The CDR3, as DNA: TGTGCCAGCAGCTTAGCGATCGGGGGTACTGGAAACACCATATATTTT. This gives the protein CASSLAIGGTGNTIYF. J is TRBJ1-3 and V is TRBV7-8, with a weak D call TRBD1 (5 bases). V lost 0 bases, J lost 2 bases, and 11 bases lay in between. This CDR3 has 16 residues. Germline assignment: CDR1 SGHVS and CDR2 FQNEAQ.

V usage is TRBV2 and J usage is TRBJ1-2; possibly TRBD1 for D (5 bases). Germline CDR1 and CDR2: SNHLY and FYNNEI. This CDR3 has 13 amino acids. V dropped 6 bases and J dropped 2 bases, with 10 bases sitting between them. The CDR3 bases are TGTGCCAGCAGCTCGACAGCGAACTATGGCTACACCTTC. It translates to CASSSTANYGYTF.

CDR3 sequence (DNA): TGTGCCAGCAGCGTAGCTCAGACAGGGGGCGTGGAGACCCAGTACTTC. Translated, it gives CASSVAQTGGVETQYF. The V gene is TRBV9, the J gene TRBJ2-5; 10 nucleotides agree with TRBD1. Germline CDR1 reads SGDLS; CDR2 reads YYNGEE. The CDR3 totals 16 residues. Trimming took 0 bases from V and 5 from J; bases not matched to a gene: 7.